The next 9 T cell receptor beta chains were all read from a single sample in a study of cytomegalovirus exposure and HLA in healthy donors. Primers for the PCR totalled 60 Vbeta and 13 Jbeta. The repertoire was sequenced with immunoSEQ multiplex PCR; TCRdb's copy has only in-frame clones and lacks some. Of some 220,000 clones in the sample, around four fifths were seen once. Input material: PBMCs. The origin of the receptors is a boy aged 10-17 years in good health and CMV-seronegative.

This sequence joins TRBV7-9 and TRBJ1-4; 8 bases fit TRBD1. The germline V gene has CDR1 SEHNR and CDR2 FQNEAQ (reference sequence). The V and J ends lost 2 bases and 6 bases, in that order; junction bases with no gene match: 8. The CDR3 contains 16 residues. This CDR3 reads CASSLSPRGQDEKLFF. CDR3 DNA: TGTGCCAGCAGCTTATCTCCCAGGGGGCAGGATGAAAAACTGTTTTTT.

The chain uses TRBV7-6 and TRBJ1-1; D may be TRBD1 (5 bases). In germline, CDR1 is SGHVS, CDR2 FNYEAQ. The V end lost 4 bases, the J end lost 8 bases, and 14 bases lay between the germline ends. CDR3 length equals 13 residues. The CDR3 reads CASSSPGRREAFF. CDR3 in DNA: TGTGCCAGCAGCTCGCCAGGGCGCCGCGAAGCTTTCTTT.

The chain uses TRBV27 and TRBJ1-5; possible D gene TRBD1, 6 bases. Between the trimmed V and J ends, which lost 0 bases and 1 base, there was a span of 16 bases. CDR1 and CDR2 (germline): MNHEY, SMNVEV (reference sequence). The CDR3 is 18 residues long. Here the CDR3 reads CASSLSRGRGASNQPQHF. In DNA form, the CDR3 reads TGTGCCAGCAGTTTATCGAGGGGCAGGGGTGCGAGCAATCAGCCCCAGCATTTT.

The CDR3 DNA follows: TGCGCCAGCAGCCAAGTTCTGGGGGCGGTAAATCAGCCCCAGCATTTT. This encodes CASSQVLGAVNQPQHF. The rearrangement links TRBV4-1 to TRBJ1-5; D is perhaps TRBD1 (6 bases). CDR1 MGHRA and CDR2 YSYEKL come from the germline V gene. V lost 1 base to trimming and J lost 4 bases, with 14 bases between them. The CDR3 length is 16 residues.

This clone was detected a few times. V usage is TRBV10-3 and J usage is TRBJ1-2, with TRBD1 matching over 10 bases. V lost 7 bases, J lost 5 bases, and 7 bases stayed unmatched. The CDR3 extends over 14 amino acids. Germline CDR1 reads ENHRY; CDR2 reads SYGVKD. CDR3 in DNA: TGTGCCATCACTCCGGGACAGGGGACTTATGGCTACACCTTC. It is translated as CAITPGQGTYGYTF.

The chain couples TRBV11-2 to TRBJ2-3, with a possible D match to TRBD1 (6 bases). Germline CDR1 is SGHAT and CDR2 is FQNNGV. Trimming cost V 5 bases and J 9 bases, with 9 bases left between them. The CDR3 is 11 residues long. DNA for the CDR3: TGTGCCAGCAGCGAGGGGGTGACGCAGTATTTT. It translates to CASSEGVTQYF. The whole variable domain, remainder taken from reference TRBV11-2 and TRBJ2-3, is EAGVAQSPRYKIIEKRQSVAFWCNPISGHATLYWYQQILGQGPKLLIQFQNNGVVDDSQLPKDRFSAERLKGVDSTLKIQPAKLEDSAVYLCASSEGVTQYFGPGTRLTVL.

In its sample, this clone was seen a few times. This rearrangement joins TRBV7-2 to TRBJ1-1; TRBD1 might be the D (5 bases). The germline V gene encodes CDR1 SGHTA and CDR2 FQGNSA. There are 14 residues in the CDR3. Trimming left V 2 bases short and J 3 bases short, with 10 bases between. The CDR3 nucleotides are TGTGCCAGCAGCTTATCACAGGTGTACACTGAAGCTTTCTTT. Protein: CASSLSQVYTEAFF.

This chain connects TRBV30 to TRBJ2-1; 8 bases fit TRBD2. J lost 9 bases, V lost 2 bases, and 9 bases had no gene match. The CDR3 sequence is 14 residues long. Germline CDR1 GTSNPN, CDR2 SVGIG (reference sequence). CDR3 residues: CAWSLGLAGGEQFF. The CDR3 DNA sequence: TGTGCCTGGAGTCTCGGACTAGCCGGAGGTGAGCAGTTCTTC.

The V call is TRBV9, the J call TRBJ1-2; a weak D match, TRBD1 (5 bases). The CDR3 totals 16 residues. Trimming took 4 bases from V and 0 from J, leaving 16 bases between them. The germline gives CDR1 SGDLS, CDR2 YYNGEE. The CDR3 DNA reads TGTGCCAGCAGCTATCCCCGAGACAGAGCTAACTATGGCTACACCTTC. Its protein product is CASSYPRDRANYGYTF.